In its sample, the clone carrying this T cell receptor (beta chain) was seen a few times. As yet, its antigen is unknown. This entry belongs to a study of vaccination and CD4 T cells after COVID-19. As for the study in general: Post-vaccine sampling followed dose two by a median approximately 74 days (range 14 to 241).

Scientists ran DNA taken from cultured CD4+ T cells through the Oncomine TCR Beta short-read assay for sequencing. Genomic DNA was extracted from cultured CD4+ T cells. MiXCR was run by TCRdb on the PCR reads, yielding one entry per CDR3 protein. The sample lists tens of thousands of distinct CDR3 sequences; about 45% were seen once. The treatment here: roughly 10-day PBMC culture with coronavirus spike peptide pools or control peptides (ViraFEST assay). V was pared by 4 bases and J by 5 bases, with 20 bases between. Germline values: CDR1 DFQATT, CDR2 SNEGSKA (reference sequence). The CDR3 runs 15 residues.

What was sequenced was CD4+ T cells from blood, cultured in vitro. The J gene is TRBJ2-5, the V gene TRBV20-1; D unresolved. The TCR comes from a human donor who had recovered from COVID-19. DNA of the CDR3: TGCAGTGCTACCCCCAATTCTTATGTCGGGGAGACCCAGTACTTC. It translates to CSATPNSYVGETQYF.